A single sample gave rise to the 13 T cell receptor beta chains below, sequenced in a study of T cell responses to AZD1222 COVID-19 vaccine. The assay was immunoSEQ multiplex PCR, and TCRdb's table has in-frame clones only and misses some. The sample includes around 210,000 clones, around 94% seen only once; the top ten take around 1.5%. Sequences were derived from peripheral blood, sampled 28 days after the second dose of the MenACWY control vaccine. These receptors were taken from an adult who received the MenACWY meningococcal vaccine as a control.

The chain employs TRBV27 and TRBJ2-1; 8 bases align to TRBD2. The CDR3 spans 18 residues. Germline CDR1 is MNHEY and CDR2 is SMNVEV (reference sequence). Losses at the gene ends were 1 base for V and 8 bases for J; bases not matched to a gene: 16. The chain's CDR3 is CASSLYLAGTRTFHEQFF. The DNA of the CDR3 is TGTGCCAGCAGTTTATACCTAGCCGGGACTAGAACATTTCATGAGCAGTTCTTC.

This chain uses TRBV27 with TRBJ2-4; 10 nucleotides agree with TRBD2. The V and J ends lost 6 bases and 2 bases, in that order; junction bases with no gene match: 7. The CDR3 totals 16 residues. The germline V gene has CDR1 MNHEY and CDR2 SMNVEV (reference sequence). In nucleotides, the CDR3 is TGTGCCAGCAGGGGATCTAGCGGGGGCCCCAAAAACATTCAGTACTTC. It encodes CASRGSSGGPKNIQYF.

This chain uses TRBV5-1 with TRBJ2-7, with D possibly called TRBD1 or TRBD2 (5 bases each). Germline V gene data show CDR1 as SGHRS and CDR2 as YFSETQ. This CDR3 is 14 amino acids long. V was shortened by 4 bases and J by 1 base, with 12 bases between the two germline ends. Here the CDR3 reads CASSLRDGSYEQYF. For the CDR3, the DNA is TGCGCCAGCAGCCTTCGGGACGGATCCTACGAGCAGTACTTC.

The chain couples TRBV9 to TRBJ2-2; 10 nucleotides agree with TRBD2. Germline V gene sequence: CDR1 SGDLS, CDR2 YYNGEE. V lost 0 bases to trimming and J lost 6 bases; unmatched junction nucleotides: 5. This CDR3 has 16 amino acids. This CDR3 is CASSVGSGRAAGELFF. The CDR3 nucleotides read TGTGCCAGCAGCGTAGGGAGCGGGAGGGCCGCCGGGGAGCTGTTTTTT.

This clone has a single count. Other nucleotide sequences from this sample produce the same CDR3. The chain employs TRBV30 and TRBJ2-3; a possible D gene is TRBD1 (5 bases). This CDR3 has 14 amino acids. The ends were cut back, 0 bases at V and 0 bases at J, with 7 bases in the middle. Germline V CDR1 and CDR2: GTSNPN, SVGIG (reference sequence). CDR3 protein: CAWSVGVSTDTQYF. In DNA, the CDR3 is TGTGCCTGGAGTGTAGGGGTTAGCACAGATACGCAGTATTTT.

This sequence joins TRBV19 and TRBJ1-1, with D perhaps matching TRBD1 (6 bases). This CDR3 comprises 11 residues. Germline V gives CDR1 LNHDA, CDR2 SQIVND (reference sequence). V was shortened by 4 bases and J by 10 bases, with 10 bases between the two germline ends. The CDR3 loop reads CASSNQGGAFF. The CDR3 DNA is TGTGCCAGTAGTAACCAAGGGGGAGCTTTCTTT.

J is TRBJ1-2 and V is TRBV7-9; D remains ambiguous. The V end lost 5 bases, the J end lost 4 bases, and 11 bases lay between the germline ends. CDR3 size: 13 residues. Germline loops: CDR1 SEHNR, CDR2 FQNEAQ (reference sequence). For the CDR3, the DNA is TGTGCCAGCAGCCCCTTAGCAGTCTATGGCTACACCTTC. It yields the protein CASSPLAVYGYTF.

DNA of the CDR3: TGTGCCAGCAGCCAAGATGTGTCGGGTGGTGGCTACACCTTC. This translates into CASSQDVSGGGYTF. This sequence joins TRBV3-1 (or the pseudogene TRBV3-2) and TRBJ1-2, with D hard to call. The CDR3 sequence is 14 residues long. Germline V gives CDR1 LGHDT, CDR2 YNNKEL (reference sequence). The germline V and J ends were trimmed by 0 bases and 7 bases, with 12 bases remaining between them.

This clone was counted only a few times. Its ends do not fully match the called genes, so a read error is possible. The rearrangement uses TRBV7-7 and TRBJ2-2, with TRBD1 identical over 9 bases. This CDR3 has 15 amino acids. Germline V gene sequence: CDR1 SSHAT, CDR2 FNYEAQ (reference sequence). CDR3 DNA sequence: TGTGCTAGCAGCCTGGGACAGGGTAGGACCGGGGAGCTGTTTTTT. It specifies CASSLGQGRTGELFF.

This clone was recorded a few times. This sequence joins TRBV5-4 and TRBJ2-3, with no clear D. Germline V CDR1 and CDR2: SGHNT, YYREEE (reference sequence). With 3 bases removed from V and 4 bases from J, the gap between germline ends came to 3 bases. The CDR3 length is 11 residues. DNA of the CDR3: TGTGCCAGCAGCTACGCAGATACGCAGTATTTT. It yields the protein CASSYADTQYF.

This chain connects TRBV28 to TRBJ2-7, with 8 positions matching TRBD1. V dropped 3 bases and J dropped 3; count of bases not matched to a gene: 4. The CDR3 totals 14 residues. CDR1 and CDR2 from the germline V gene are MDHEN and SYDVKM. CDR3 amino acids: CASSFQGAVYEQYF. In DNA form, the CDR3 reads TGTGCCAGCAGTTTCCAGGGGGCCGTCTACGAGCAGTACTTC.

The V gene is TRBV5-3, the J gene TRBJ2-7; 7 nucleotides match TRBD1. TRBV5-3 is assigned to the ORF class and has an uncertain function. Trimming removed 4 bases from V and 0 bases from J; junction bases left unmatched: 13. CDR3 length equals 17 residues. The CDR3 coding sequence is TGTGCCAGAAGCCCCCCAGGACAGGCGTTCAACTCCTACGAGCAGTACTTC. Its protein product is CARSPPGQAFNSYEQYF.

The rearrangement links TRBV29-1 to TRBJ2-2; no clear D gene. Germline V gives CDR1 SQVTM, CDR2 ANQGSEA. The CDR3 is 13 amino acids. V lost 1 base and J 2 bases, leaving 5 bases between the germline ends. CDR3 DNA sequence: TGCAGCGTTGAAGGGGATAACACCGGGGAGCTGTTTTTT. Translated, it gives CSVEGDNTGELFF.